One and the same sample provided the 7 T cell receptor beta chains below, sequenced in a study of low-dose radiotherapy and immunotherapy resistance in tumors. cDNA synthesis used a TRAV/TRBV-specific primer set for both chains. Over roughly 18 PCR cycles, TCRs were amplified from a constant-region primer and V-primer adapter. One entry per CDR3 protein, called by TCRdb with MiXCR from the reads. The repertoire has approximately 6,000 distinct CDR3 sequences, roughly 80% of them found once; the top ten carry 4.5% to 7.5%. The receptors derive from a human donor with advanced metastatic prostate, ovarian, gallbladder or colorectal cancer (not recorded which). This table probably holds off-target reads from a library built for another chain.

Within the sample, this clonotype is large. The chain carries TRBV6-2 or TRBV6-3 and TRBJ1-6, with D hard to call. The germline gives CDR1 MNHEY, CDR2 SVGEGT. There are 14 residues in the CDR3. Trimming shortened V by 5 bases and J by 10 bases, and 15 bases separated the two germline ends. The CDR3 DNA is TGTGCCAGCAGTGAGGATCAGCTCGCCTCACCCCTCCACTTT. It codes for CASSEDQLASPLHF.

The J gene is TRBJ2-3, the V gene TRBV7-2, with D uncertain. V was cut by 4 bases and J by 2 bases, with 16 bases left in between. The length of the CDR3 is 16 residues. Germline V gene data show CDR1 as SGHTA and CDR2 as FQGNSA. CDR3 nucleotides: TGTGCCAGCAGCTCCCCCCAGACACCTTCCACAGATACGCAGTATTTT. It specifies CASSSPQTPSTDTQYF.

The chain is built from TRBV9 and TRBJ2-7, with 7 bases fitting TRBD2. The CDR3 has 13 residues. CDR1 and CDR2 from the germline V gene are SGDLS and YYNGEE. V trimming: 4 bases; J trimming: 7 bases; junction bases outside the gene matches: 8. The CDR3 DNA is TGTGCCAGCAGCCCTAGGGGAGGGGAGGAGCAGTACTTC. Its translation is CASSPRGGEEQYF.

The V call is TRBV29-1, the J call TRBJ2-1; the match to TRBD1 covers 7 bases. Germline V gene lookup returns CDR1 SQVTM and CDR2 ANQGSEA. The CDR3 runs to 14 residues. The chain's CDR3 is CRGRQGEPYNEQFF. Written as DNA, the CDR3 is TGCAGGGGTAGGCAGGGGGAGCCCTACAATGAGCAGTTCTTC.

V usage is TRBV10-3 and J usage is TRBJ2-3, with 7 bases identical to TRBD1. The CDR3 extends over 14 amino acids. Germline V lookup: CDR1 ENHRY, CDR2 SYGVKD. V shed 5 bases, J shed 0 bases, and the junction held 2 bases outside the gene matches. The CDR3 loop reads CAISPGQSTDTQYF. The CDR3 DNA reads as TGTGCCATCAGTCCGGGACAGAGCACAGATACGCAGTATTTT.

This chain joins TRBV2 and TRBJ2-5; D gene ambiguous. CDR3 size: 12 residues. Trimming cost V 4 bases and J 8 bases, with 11 bases left between them. The V gene's germline CDR1 is SNHLY and CDR2 FYNNEI. The CDR3 region is CASSGPKGTQYF. In DNA form, the CDR3 reads TGTGCCAGCAGTGGGCCCAAGGGCACCCAGTACTTC.

The chain couples TRBV10-3 to TRBJ2-3; D possibly corresponds to TRBD2 (5 bases). Per germline, CDR1 ENHRY and CDR2 SYGVKD. This CDR3 region has 15 residues. V was cut by 1 base and J by 2 bases, with 10 bases left in between. In DNA form, the CDR3 reads TGTGCCATCAGTGAGTATGGAGGTCACACAGATACGCAGTATTTT. Its protein is CAISEYGGHTDTQYF.